What follows are 25 T cell receptor beta chains derived from one specimen sequenced in a study of OX40 agonist ivuxolimab in advanced cancers. The table came from immunoSEQ multiplex PCR; TCRdb's copy has only in-frame clones and leaves some out. The data hold some 55,000 clones, with roughly 84% observed a single time. Source: CD4+ or CD8+ T cells sorted from blood, taken in a trial of the OX40 agonist ivuxolimab. The source is an adult with an advanced solid tumor such as melanoma, head and neck, liver or kidney cancer.

There are a few counts of this clone. V usage is TRBV29-1 and J usage is TRBJ1-4; 10 bases are a match to TRBD1. J lost 7 bases, V lost 4 bases, and 0 bases had no gene match. Per the germline V gene, CDR1 is SQVTM and CDR2 is ANQGSEA. The CDR3 is 12 amino acids. The CDR3 loop reads CSVGDRGEKLFF. The CDR3, as DNA: TGCAGCGTTGGGGACAGGGGTGAAAAACTGTTTTTT.

V and J are TRBV4-2 and TRBJ1-2; D is undetermined. The length of the CDR3 is 14 residues. The germline CDR1 and CDR2 sequences are LGHNA and YNFKEQ. The V end was cut by 0 bases, the J end by 8 bases, with 13 bases between. In DNA form, the CDR3 reads TGTGCCAGCAGCCAAGAGCAACGCAGTCCCGGCTACACCTTC. The encoded protein is CASSQEQRSPGYTF.

The CDR3 region is CASSFGLPSYNEQFF. The CDR3 coding sequence is TGTGCCAGCAGTTTTGGCCTACCATCCTACAATGAGCAGTTCTTC. The chain uses TRBV27 and TRBJ2-1; D gene unclear. CDR3 length equals 15 residues. In germline, CDR1 is MNHEY, CDR2 SMNVEV (reference sequence). V lost 3 bases, J lost 1 base, and 10 bases lay in between.

V and J are TRBV18 and TRBJ2-5; D unresolved. This CDR3 has 13 amino acids. Germline-derived CDR1 and CDR2 are KGHSH and LQKENI. Trimming pared 6 bases from V and 1 base from J, leaving 9 bases between. The CDR3 bases are TGTGCCAGCTCGGAACAAGTCCAAGAGACCCAGTACTTC. This codes for CASSEQVQETQYF. The variable domain in full, with the rest retrieved from reference TRBV18 and TRBJ2-5, is NAGVMQNPRHLVRRRGQEARLRCSPMKGHSHVYWYRQLPEEGLKFMVYLQKENIIDESGMPKERFSAEFPKEGPSILRIQQVVRGDSAAYFCASSEQVQETQYFGPGTRLLVL.

The chain recombines TRBV7-2 with TRBJ2-3; the D is unclear. V dropped 6 bases and J dropped 2 bases, with 6 bases sitting between them. The CDR3 contains 12 residues. The V gene's germline CDR1 is SGHTA and CDR2 FQGNSA. CDR3 region: CASSRDTDTQYF. CDR3 nucleotides: TGTGCCAGCAGTCGTGACACAGATACGCAGTATTTT.

Points on this clone: At one boundary the junction diverges from the germline segment, which might be a read error. This chain uses TRBV19 with TRBJ1-2; no clear D. The CDR3 length is 12 residues. CDR1 is LNHDA and CDR2 is SQIVND in the germline V gene (reference sequence). Here the CDR3 reads CASSIDNIRFSF. The CDR3 nucleotides read TGTGCCAGTAGTATAGATAACATCCGTTTCTCCTTC. The full variable domain, completed using reference TRBV19 and TRBJ1-2, is DGGITQSPKYLFRKEGQNVTLSCEQNLNHDAMYWYRQDPGQGLRLIYYSQIVNDFQKGDIAEGYSVSREKKESFPLTVTSAQKNPTAFYLCASSIDNIRFSFGSGTRLTVV.

In its sample, this clone was seen once. The V call is TRBV7-2, the J call TRBJ2-1, with no clear D. Germline V gives CDR1 SGHTA, CDR2 FQGNSA. The V and J ends lost 3 bases and 7 bases respectively, with 7 bases between them. This CDR3 is 12 amino acids long. The CDR3 coding sequence is TGTGCCAGCAGCTTGGTCCGTAATGAGCAGTTCTTC. Translating it yields CASSLVRNEQFF.

The rearrangement joins TRBV29-1 to TRBJ2-1; 9 nucleotides line up with TRBD2. The CDR3 covers 13 residues. Losses at the gene ends were 4 bases for V and 7 bases for J; bases not matched to a gene: 5. The germline CDR1 and CDR2 sequences are SQVTM and ANQGSEA. CDR3 region: CSVGGRAWNEQFF. The CDR3 nucleotides are TGCAGCGTTGGCGGGAGGGCTTGGAATGAGCAGTTCTTC.

This clone appeared once. The chain has TRBV28 and TRBJ2-6; D is perhaps TRBD2 (5 bases). The CDR3 loop spans 16 amino acids. Trimming removed 4 bases at V and 0 bases at J, with 10 bases between. CDR1 and CDR2 from the germline V gene are MDHEN and SYDVKM. This CDR3 reads CASSSGKYSGANVLTF. The CDR3 DNA follows: TGTGCCAGCAGTTCGGGAAAGTACTCTGGGGCCAACGTCCTGACTTTC.

The V and J genes are TRBV6-1 and TRBJ2-7, with a tentative D call TRBD2 (5 bases). The germline V gene encodes CDR1 MNHNS and CDR2 SASEGT. V lost 5 bases and J 4 bases, leaving 12 bases between the germline ends. This CDR3 spans 13 amino acids. CDR3 nucleotide sequence: TGTGCCAGCAGTCTCCAGCGGTTATACGAGCAGTACTTC. This gives the protein CASSLQRLYEQYF.

This chain links TRBV28 with TRBJ1-4, with 7 bases identical to TRBD1. V shed 7 bases and J 6 bases; nucleotides not matched to a gene: 14. CDR1 and CDR2 from the germline V gene are MDHEN and SYDVKM. The CDR3 runs 16 residues. CDR3 region: CASNFERDSPYEKLFF. The CDR3 DNA is TGTGCCAGCAACTTTGAACGGGACAGTCCCTATGAAAAACTGTTTTTT.

The chain is built from TRBV11-3 and TRBJ1-1; D perhaps matches TRBD1 (6 bases). V lost 2 bases, J lost 2 bases, and 9 bases lay in between. In germline, CDR1 is SGHNT, CDR2 YENEEA. The CDR3 consists of 14 residues. CDR3 in DNA: TGTGCCAGCAGCTTATCCGGGGGCAACACTGAAGCTTTCTTT. It specifies CASSLSGGNTEAFF.

The J gene is TRBJ1-5, the V gene TRBV19; unclear D gene. The length of the CDR3 is 13 residues. Deletions cut 4 bases from V and 4 bases from J, with 8 bases between. Germline CDR1 is LNHDA and CDR2 is SQIVND (reference sequence). DNA of the CDR3: TGTGCCAGTAGTACGACGGGAAATCAGCCCCAGCATTTT. Its protein is CASSTTGNQPQHF.

The J gene is TRBJ2-5, the V gene TRBV4-2; TRBD2 might be the D (6 bases). V lost 2 bases and J lost 9, with 16 bases in between. The germline CDR1 and CDR2 sequences are LGHNA and YNFKEQ. There are 14 residues in the CDR3. The chain's CDR3 is CASSQPGDSGPQYF. The CDR3 DNA sequence: TGTGCCAGCAGCCAACCGGGGGATAGCGGTCCCCAGTACTTC.

The chain carries TRBV6-6 and TRBJ2-5; D may be TRBD1 or TRBD2 (5 bases each). CDR1 and CDR2 (germline): MNHNY, SVGAGI (reference sequence). CDR3 length equals 15 residues. V dropped 8 bases and J dropped 2 bases, with 18 bases sitting between them. The CDR3, as DNA: TGTGCCAGCGCCCTGGGGGTGGGGAAGCAAGAGACCCAGTACTTC. It is translated as CASALGVGKQETQYF.

V and J are TRBV6-6 and TRBJ2-2; TRBD2 matches 8 bases. The V gene's germline CDR1 is MNHNY and CDR2 SVGAGI (reference sequence). The CDR3 is 15 residues long. The V and J ends lost 6 bases and 9 bases, in that order; junction bases with no gene match: 12. CDR3 loop: CASSPKVAGTRELFF. As DNA, the CDR3 is TGTGCCAGCAGCCCTAAGGTAGCGGGGACAAGGGAGCTGTTTTTT.

J is TRBJ2-4 and V is TRBV18; a weak D match, TRBD2 (6 bases). With 1 base removed from V and 1 base from J, the gap between germline ends came to 14 bases. The CDR3 is made up of 17 amino acids. Germline V gives CDR1 KGHSH, CDR2 LQKENI. CDR3 DNA: TGTGCCAGCTCACCACTGGCCGGTGGAGGGGCCAAAAACATTCAGTACTTC. Translation gives CASSPLAGGGAKNIQYF.

V gene TRBV2 combines with J gene TRBJ1-5, with 10 bases matching TRBD1. After removal of 6 bases from V and 5 bases from J, the junction contained 7 bases not matched to a gene. CDR1 is SNHLY, CDR2 FYNNEI, per germline. The CDR3 is made up of 15 amino acids. The chain's CDR3 is CASSLRTGGYQPQHF. The CDR3, as DNA: TGTGCCAGCAGCCTCCGGACAGGGGGGTATCAGCCCCAGCATTTT.

This chain connects TRBV2 to TRBJ2-3; no reliable D call. From germline, CDR1 is SNHLY and CDR2 FYNNEI. The CDR3 extends over 13 amino acids. V was pared by 9 bases and J by 4 bases, with 14 bases between. CDR3 nucleotide sequence: TGTGCCAGTAGCACTAACCCAGCAGATACGCAGTATTTT. Its protein is CASSTNPADTQYF.

CDR3 in amino acids: CAGQEGKEGGYEQYF. In nucleotides, the CDR3 is TGTGCCGGACAGGAGGGGAAGGAGGGTGGCTACGAGCAGTACTTC. The rearrangement links TRBV6-6 to TRBJ2-7; D is perhaps TRBD1 (7 bases). Germline CDR1 is MNHNY and CDR2 is SVGAGI (reference sequence). This CDR3 contains 15 residues. Trimming cost V 11 bases and J 3 bases, with 23 bases left between them.

CDR3 DNA sequence: TGTGCCAGCAGCTTAGTTCCGGCGAACACTGAAGCTTTCTTT. It encodes CASSLVPANTEAFF. The rearrangement uses TRBV11-2 and TRBJ1-1, with unresolved D. From germline, CDR1 is SGHAT and CDR2 FQNNGV. The CDR3 extends over 14 amino acids. V was cut by 1 base and J by 1 base, with 7 bases left in between.

In the case of this clone: Other DNA sequences in this sample translate to the same CDR3. CDR3 sequence (DNA): TGTGCCAGCAGCTTGGCGAAAACTAGATTCAATGAGCAGTTCTTC. It is translated as CASSLAKTRFNEQFF. The chain links TRBV7-8 to TRBJ2-1, with D tentatively TRBD2 (5 bases). CDR3 length equals 15 residues. In germline, CDR1 is SGHVS, CDR2 FQNEAQ. V was pared by 3 bases and J by 6 bases, with 15 bases between.

The V call is TRBV18, the J call TRBJ2-1; 7 positions match TRBD2. The trim removed 6 bases at V and 4 bases at J, leaving 12 bases unmatched. The CDR3 spans 16 residues. The germline V gene has CDR1 KGHSH and CDR2 LQKENI. Written as DNA, the CDR3 is TGTGCCAGCTCCCGGGGGGTACTAGCAACTTACAATGAGCAGTTCTTC. This sequence encodes CASSRGVLATYNEQFF.

This chain connects TRBV4-2 to TRBJ2-2, with D unclear. Germline-derived CDR1 and CDR2 are LGHNA and YNFKEQ. Trimming shortened V by 1 base and J by 0 bases, and 6 bases separated the two germline ends. The CDR3 sequence is 15 residues long. The CDR3 protein is CASSQGISNTGELFF. CDR3 nucleotides: TGTGCCAGCAGCCAAGGCATTTCGAACACCGGGGAGCTGTTTTTT.

The rearrangement links TRBV5-5 to TRBJ2-7; the match to TRBD2 covers 10 bases. CDR1 SGHKS and CDR2 YYEKEE come from the germline V gene (reference sequence). The V segment lost 1 base and the J segment 5 bases; nucleotides outside the gene matches: 12. CDR3 length: 17 amino acids. The CDR3 nucleotides are TGTGCCAGCAGCTTGAGTTTGGTTGCTAGCGGGAGAAACGAGCAGTACTTC. Residues: CASSLSLVASGRNEQYF.